This TCR beta chain was identified in a study of blood T cell repertoires in COVID-19. The wider study: Samples taken during acute and convalescent COVID-19 were collected in the United States, Italy and Spain.

Original handling: Amplification of reference gene primers was used by the study to estimate nucleated cell counts. Assay: immunoSEQ multiplex PCR; the TCRdb copy retains only in-frame clones and omits some. V and J calls plus clone size are reproduced from that table; the DNA served to infer D and trimming. The table shows about 200,000 clones, with 89% occurring only once. This CDR3 is 16 amino acids long. Between the trimmed V and J ends, which lost 5 bases and 5 bases, there was a span of 21 bases. The V gene's germline CDR1 is SGHTA and CDR2 FQGNSA. This receptor was identified in a woman aged 40 to 55 with acute or convalescent COVID-19. Sequencing was carried out using peripheral blood. The chain joins TRBV7-2 to TRBJ1-2, with D perhaps TRBD1 (5 bases). CDR3 sequence reads: CASSPGGSGETYGYTF. As DNA, the CDR3 is TGTGCCAGCAGCCCGGGGGGTTCTGGGGAGACTTATGGCTACACCTTC.